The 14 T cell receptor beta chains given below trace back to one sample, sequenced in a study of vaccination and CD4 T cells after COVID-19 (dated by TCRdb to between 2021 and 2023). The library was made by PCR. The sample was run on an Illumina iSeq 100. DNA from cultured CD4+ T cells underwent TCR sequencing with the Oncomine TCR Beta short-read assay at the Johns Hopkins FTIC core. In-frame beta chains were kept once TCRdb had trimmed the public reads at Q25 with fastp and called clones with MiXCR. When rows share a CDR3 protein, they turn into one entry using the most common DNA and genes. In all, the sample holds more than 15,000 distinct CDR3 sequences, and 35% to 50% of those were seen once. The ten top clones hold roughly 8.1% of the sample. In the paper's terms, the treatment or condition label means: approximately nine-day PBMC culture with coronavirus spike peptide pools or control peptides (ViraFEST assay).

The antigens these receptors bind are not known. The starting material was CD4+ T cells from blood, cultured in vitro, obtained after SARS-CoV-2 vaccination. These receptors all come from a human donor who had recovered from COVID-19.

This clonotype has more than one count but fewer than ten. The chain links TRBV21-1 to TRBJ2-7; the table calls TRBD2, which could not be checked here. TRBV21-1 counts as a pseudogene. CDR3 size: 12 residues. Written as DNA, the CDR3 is TGTGCCAGCAGACCCTCCGGGTGTGAGCAGTACTTC. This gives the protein CASRPSGCEQYF.

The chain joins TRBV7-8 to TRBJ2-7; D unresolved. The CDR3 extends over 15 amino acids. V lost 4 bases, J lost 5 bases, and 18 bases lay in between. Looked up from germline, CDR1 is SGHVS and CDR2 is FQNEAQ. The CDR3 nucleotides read TGTGCCAGCAGCTCCACCCAGACAACGGCCCACGAGCAGTACTTC. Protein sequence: CASSSTQTTAHEQYF.

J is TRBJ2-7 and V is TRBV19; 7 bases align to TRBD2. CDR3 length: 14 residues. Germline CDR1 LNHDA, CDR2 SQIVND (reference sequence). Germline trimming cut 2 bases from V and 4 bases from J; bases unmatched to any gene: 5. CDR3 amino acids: CASSIKGGPYEQYF. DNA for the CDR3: TGTGCCAGTAGTATAAAGGGAGGGCCATACGAGCAGTACTTC.

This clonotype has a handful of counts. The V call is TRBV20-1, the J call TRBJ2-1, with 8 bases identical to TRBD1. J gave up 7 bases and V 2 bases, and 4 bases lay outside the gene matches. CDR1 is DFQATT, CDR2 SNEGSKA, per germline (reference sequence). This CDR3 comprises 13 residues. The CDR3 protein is CSARRTGLNEQFF. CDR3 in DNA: TGCAGTGCTAGAAGGACAGGGCTAAATGAGCAGTTCTTC.

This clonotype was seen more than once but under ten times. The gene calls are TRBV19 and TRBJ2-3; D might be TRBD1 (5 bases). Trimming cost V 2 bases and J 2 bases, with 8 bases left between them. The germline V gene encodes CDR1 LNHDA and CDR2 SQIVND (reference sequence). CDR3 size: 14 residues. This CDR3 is CASSIQGNTDTQYF. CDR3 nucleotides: TGTGCCAGTAGTATACAGGGTAACACAGATACGCAGTATTTT.

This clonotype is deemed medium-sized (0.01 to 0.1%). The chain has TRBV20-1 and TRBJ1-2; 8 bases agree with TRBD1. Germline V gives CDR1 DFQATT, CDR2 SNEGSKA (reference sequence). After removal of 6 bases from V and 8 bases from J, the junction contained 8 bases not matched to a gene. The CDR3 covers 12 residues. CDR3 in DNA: TGCAGTGCGGATCAGGGGGCACGGGGCTACACCTTC. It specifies CSADQGARGYTF.

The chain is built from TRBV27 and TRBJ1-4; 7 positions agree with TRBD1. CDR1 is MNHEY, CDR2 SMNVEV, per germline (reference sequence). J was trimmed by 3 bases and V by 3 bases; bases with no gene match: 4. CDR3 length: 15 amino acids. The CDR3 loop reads CASSFQQGANEKLFF. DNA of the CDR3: TGTGCCAGCAGTTTTCAGCAGGGGGCTAATGAAAAACTGTTTTTT.

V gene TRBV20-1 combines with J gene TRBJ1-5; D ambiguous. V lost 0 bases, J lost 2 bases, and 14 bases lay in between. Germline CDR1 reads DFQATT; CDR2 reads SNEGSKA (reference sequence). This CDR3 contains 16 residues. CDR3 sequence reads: CSARDDSLWGNQPQHF. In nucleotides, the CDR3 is TGCAGTGCTAGAGACGACTCCCTTTGGGGCAATCAGCCCCAGCATTTT.

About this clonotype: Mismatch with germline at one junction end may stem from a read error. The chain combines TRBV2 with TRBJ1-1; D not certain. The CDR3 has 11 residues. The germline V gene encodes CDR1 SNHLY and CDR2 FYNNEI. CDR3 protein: CARSAGAEAFF. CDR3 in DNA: TGTGCCCGCAGTGCAGGAGCTGAAGCTTTCTTT. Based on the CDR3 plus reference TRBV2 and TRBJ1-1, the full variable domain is EPEVTQTPSHQVTQMGQEVILRCVPISNHLYFYWYRQILGQKVEFLVSFYNNEISEKSEIFDDQFSVERPDGSNFTLKIRSTKLEDSAMYFCARSAGAEAFFGQGTRLTVV.

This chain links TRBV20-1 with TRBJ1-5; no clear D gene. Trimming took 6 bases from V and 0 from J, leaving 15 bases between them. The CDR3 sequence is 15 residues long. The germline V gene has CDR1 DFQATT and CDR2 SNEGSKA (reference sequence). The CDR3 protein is CSAPKAGYSNQPQHF. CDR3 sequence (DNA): TGCAGTGCACCAAAAGCGGGGTATAGCAATCAGCCCCAGCATTTT.

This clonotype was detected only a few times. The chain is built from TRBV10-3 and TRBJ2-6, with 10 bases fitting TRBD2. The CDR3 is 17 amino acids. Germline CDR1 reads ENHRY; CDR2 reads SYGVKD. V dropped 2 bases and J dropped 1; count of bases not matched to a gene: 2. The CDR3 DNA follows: TGTGCCATCAGTGAGAGCGGGGGGGCTTCTGGGGCCAACGTCCTGACTTTC. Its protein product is CAISESGGASGANVLTF.

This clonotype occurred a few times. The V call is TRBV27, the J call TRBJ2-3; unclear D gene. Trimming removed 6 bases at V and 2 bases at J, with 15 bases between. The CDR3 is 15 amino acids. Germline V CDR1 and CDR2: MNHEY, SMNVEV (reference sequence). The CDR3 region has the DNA TGTGCCAGCAGACCAACAGTCCCCTCCACAGATACGCAGTATTTT. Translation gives CASRPTVPSTDTQYF.

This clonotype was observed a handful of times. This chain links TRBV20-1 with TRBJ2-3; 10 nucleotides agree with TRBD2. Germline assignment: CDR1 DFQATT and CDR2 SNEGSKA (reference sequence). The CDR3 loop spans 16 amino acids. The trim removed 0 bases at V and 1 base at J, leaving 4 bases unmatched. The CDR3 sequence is CSARDPTSGGTDTQYF. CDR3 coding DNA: TGCAGTGCTAGAGATCCTACTAGCGGGGGCACAGATACGCAGTATTTT.

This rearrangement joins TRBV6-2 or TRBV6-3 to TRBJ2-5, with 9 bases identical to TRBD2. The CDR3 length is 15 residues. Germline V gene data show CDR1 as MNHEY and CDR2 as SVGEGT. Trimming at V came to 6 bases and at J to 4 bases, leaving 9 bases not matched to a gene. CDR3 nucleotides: TGTGCCAGCAGAAGATTTAGCGGGAGTCGAGAGACCCAGTACTTC. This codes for CASRRFSGSRETQYF.